A single sample is the source of the 29 T cell receptor beta chains below, sequenced in a study of CD8 T cells in Susac syndrome. Random-hexamer reverse transcription was applied to roughly 0.45 to 1 ug RNA. TCRdb called the immunoSEQ multiplex PCR reads again in MiXCR, with one record for every CDR3 protein. Altogether under 150,000 distinct CDR3 sequences are present, under 95% being singletons, with the ten largest covering around 0.24%. Sequences were obtained from CD8+ T cells from PBMCs. These receptors all come from a human donor with multiple sclerosis.

The V call is TRBV14, the J call TRBJ2-2, with D possibly matching TRBD2 (6 bases). V lost 8 bases, J lost 0 bases, and 7 bases lay in between. The V gene's germline CDR1 is SGHDN and CDR2 FVKESK. The CDR3 is 13 amino acids. The CDR3, as DNA: TGTGCCAGCGGAGGGCCGAACACCGGGGAGCTGTTTTTT. This sequence encodes CASGGPNTGELFF.

V and J are TRBV6-2 or TRBV6-3 and TRBJ2-3; 8 bases map to TRBD2. The CDR3 has 17 amino acids. Germline CDR1 is MNHEY and CDR2 is SVGEGT. The junction had 11 bases not matched to a gene; V was cut back by 0 bases and J by 6 bases. In nucleotides, the CDR3 is TGTGCCAGCAGTTACTCGGTAACTAGCGGCCTTGAGGATACGCAGTATTTT. Protein product: CASSYSVTSGLEDTQYF.

This chain links TRBV30 with TRBJ1-2; D is unresolved. Germline V gene lookup returns CDR1 GTSNPN and CDR2 SVGIG (reference sequence). The CDR3 is made up of 14 amino acids. Trimming took off 0 bases at V and 0 bases at J, with 8 bases between the two ends. CDR3 bases: TGTGCCTGGAGTGTAATGCCAGCTAACTATGGCTACACCTTC. The encoded protein is CAWSVMPANYGYTF.

The gene calls are TRBV7-8 and TRBJ1-1; TRBD1 matches 11 bases. Per germline, CDR1 SGHVS and CDR2 FQNEAQ. This CDR3 comprises 15 residues. Unmatched junction bases numbered 8, after V lost 5 bases and J lost 6 bases. The CDR3 bases are TGTGCCAGCAGCGACCGGGACAGGGGGTCAGCTGAAGCTTTCTTT. This codes for CASSDRDRGSAEAFF. The variable domain in full, completed from reference TRBV7-8 and TRBJ1-1, reads GAGVSQSPRYKVAKRGQDVALRCDPISGHVSLFWYQQALGQGPEFLTYFQNEAQLDKSGLPSDRFFAERPEGSVSTLKIQRTQQEDSAVYLCASSDRDRGSAEAFFGQGTRLTVV.

Only one count was recorded for this clonotype. The genes are TRBV25-1 and TRBJ2-3; D uncertain. CDR3 length equals 11 residues. Per germline, CDR1 MGHDK and CDR2 SYGVNS. Between the trimmed V and J ends, which lost 1 base and 8 bases, there was a span of 4 bases. The CDR3 region is CASSESVTQYF. Written as DNA, the CDR3 is TGTGCCAGCAGTGAATCGGTTACGCAGTATTTT.

DNA of the CDR3: TGTGCCAGCAGCCAGCTGCGGGGTCAGAGCTCTGGGGCCAACGTCCTGACTTTC. It codes for CASSQLRGQSSGANVLTF. The rearrangement uses TRBV3-1 and TRBJ2-6; tentative D call: TRBD2 (6 bases). Trimming pared 3 bases from V and 0 bases from J, leaving 15 bases between. Germline V gives CDR1 LGHDT, CDR2 YNNKEL (reference sequence). The length of the CDR3 is 18 residues.

This chain links TRBV12-3 or TRBV12-4 with TRBJ1-2; no definite D call. The germline V and J ends were trimmed by 1 base and 8 bases, with 8 bases remaining between them. The CDR3 has 12 amino acids. The CDR3 here is CASSLGIVGYTF. Written as DNA, the CDR3 is TGTGCCAGCAGTTTAGGGATTGTGGGCTACACCTTC.

The V call is TRBV7-2, the J call TRBJ2-1; 10 positions agree with TRBD1. CDR1 is SGHTA, CDR2 FQGNSA, per germline. V shed 1 base, J shed 3 bases, and the junction held 6 bases outside the gene matches. The CDR3 sequence is 17 residues long. The CDR3 reads CASSLEAGTGVYNEQFF. The CDR3 coding sequence is TGTGCCAGCAGCTTAGAGGCCGGGACAGGGGTCTACAATGAGCAGTTCTTC.

The chain joins TRBV7-9 to TRBJ2-7; 8 nucleotides line up with TRBD2. Germline trimming cut 4 bases from V and 4 bases from J; bases unmatched to any gene: 3. CDR1 SEHNR and CDR2 FQNEAQ come from the germline V gene (reference sequence). The CDR3 extends over 13 amino acids. The CDR3 DNA reads TGTGCCAGCAGCTCGAGCGGGAGTTACGAGCAGTACTTC. This sequence encodes CASSSSGSYEQYF.

The chain combines TRBV11-2 with TRBJ2-1; TRBD2 matches at 8 bases. Per the germline V gene, CDR1 is SGHAT and CDR2 is FQNNGV. This CDR3 comprises 11 residues. J lost 14 bases, V lost 5 bases, and 5 bases had no gene match. The CDR3 protein is CASSVGLEEFF. CDR3 DNA sequence: TGTGCCAGCAGCGTGGGACTAGAGGAGTTCTTC.

The chain uses TRBV30 and TRBJ2-7; 8 bases are a match to TRBD2. Germline CDR1 is GTSNPN and CDR2 is SVGIG (reference sequence). The V gene end was trimmed by 4 bases and the J gene end by 9 bases; junction bases not matched to a gene: 8. The CDR3 has 12 amino acids. The CDR3 nucleotides are TGTGCCTGGACTGGACTAGCCCCGGGGCAGTACTTC. Translation: CAWTGLAPGQYF.

This chain links TRBV20-1 with TRBJ1-2, with D possibly being TRBD1 (5 bases). This CDR3 comprises 15 residues. The germline gives CDR1 DFQATT, CDR2 SNEGSKA (reference sequence). Deletions cut 0 bases from V and 2 bases from J, with 13 bases between. CDR3 sequence: CSARDRKGTNYGYTF. The CDR3, as DNA: TGCAGTGCTAGAGATCGCAAGGGGACCAACTATGGCTACACCTTC.

The gene calls are TRBV12-3 or TRBV12-4 and TRBJ1-1, with D perhaps TRBD1 (6 bases). Between the trimmed V and J ends, which lost 7 bases and 7 bases, there was a span of 13 bases. The CDR3 length is 12 residues. The CDR3 DNA reads TGTGCCAGCACAGGGGCAAGGGGTGAAGCTTTCTTT. Its translation: CASTGARGEAFF.

J is TRBJ2-5 and V is TRBV27, with 8 bases aligning to TRBD2. Germline CDR1 is MNHEY and CDR2 is SMNVEV (reference sequence). The V and J ends lost 2 bases and 6 bases, in that order; junction bases with no gene match: 11. The CDR3 loop spans 16 amino acids. The chain's CDR3 is CASSLGPAGVWKTQYF. CDR3 DNA sequence: TGTGCCAGCAGTTTAGGGCCAGCGGGAGTTTGGAAGACCCAGTACTTC.

V gene TRBV20-1 combines with J gene TRBJ2-1, with 10 bases fitting TRBD2. Germline CDR1 is DFQATT and CDR2 is SNEGSKA (reference sequence). Trimming at V came to 5 bases and at J to 6 bases, leaving 10 bases not matched to a gene. The CDR3 covers 15 residues. The CDR3 spells CSAWPSGRVGNEQFF. The CDR3 DNA reads as TGCAGTGCTTGGCCCAGCGGGAGGGTCGGCAATGAGCAGTTCTTC.

The chain combines TRBV6-2 or TRBV6-3 with TRBJ2-1, with TRBD2 identical over 9 bases. The CDR3 has 16 residues. Looked up from germline, CDR1 is MNHEY and CDR2 is SVGEGT. The junction had 7 bases not matched to a gene; V was cut back by 0 bases and J by 7 bases. CDR3 residues: CASSYSVAGDFNEQFF. In DNA form, the CDR3 reads TGTGCCAGCAGTTACTCAGTAGCGGGGGACTTTAATGAGCAGTTCTTC.

The chain couples TRBV5-1 to TRBJ2-7; D unresolved. From germline, CDR1 is SGHRS and CDR2 YFSETQ. Trimming took 0 bases from V and 5 from J, leaving 6 bases between them. The CDR3 is 12 residues long. CDR3 nucleotides: TGCGCCAGCAGCTTGGGGTTCAACGAGCAGTACTTC. It is translated as CASSLGFNEQYF.

The gene calls are TRBV27 and TRBJ1-1; D is perhaps TRBD1 (5 bases). V lost 4 bases, J lost 4 bases, and 10 bases lay in between. The CDR3 consists of 13 residues. Germline V gene sequence: CDR1 MNHEY, CDR2 SMNVEV (reference sequence). CDR3 protein: CASSSRGPTEAFF. DNA of the CDR3: TGTGCCAGCAGTTCCCGGGGACCCACTGAAGCTTTCTTT.

The chain recombines TRBV28 with TRBJ2-7, with D uncertain. Germline V gene data show CDR1 as MDHEN and CDR2 as SYDVKM. CDR3 length: 13 amino acids. The V gene lost 1 base and the J gene lost 2 bases, with 6 bases spanning the gap. In DNA form, the CDR3 reads TGTGCCAGCAGTTTATCACAGACCTACGAGCAGTACTTC. Translating gives CASSLSQTYEQYF.

The chain carries TRBV27 and TRBJ2-1; the D gene is possibly TRBD1 (6 bases). The V end lost 2 bases, the J end lost 2 bases, and 10 bases lay between the germline ends. Germline loops: CDR1 MNHEY, CDR2 SMNVEV (reference sequence). The CDR3 runs 15 residues. The CDR3 here is CASSLQGPAYNEQFF. In nucleotides, the CDR3 is TGTGCCAGCAGTTTACAGGGGCCGGCCTACAATGAGCAGTTCTTC.

The J gene is TRBJ1-2, the V gene TRBV6-6; 8 bases match TRBD1. This CDR3 has 13 amino acids. Germline CDR1 reads MNHNY; CDR2 reads SVGAGI (reference sequence). The V gene end was trimmed by 5 bases and the J gene end by 4 bases; junction bases not matched to a gene: 3. CDR3 loop: CASSHGTGYGYTF. The CDR3 DNA follows: TGTGCCAGCAGTCACGGGACAGGCTATGGCTACACCTTC.

This sequence joins TRBV27 and TRBJ2-5, with 9 positions matching TRBD1. CDR1 and CDR2 (germline): MNHEY, SMNVEV (reference sequence). CDR3 length equals 14 residues. Losses at the gene ends were 3 bases for V and 3 bases for J; bases not matched to a gene: 2. The CDR3 protein is CASSLTGGKETQYF. In nucleotides, the CDR3 is TGTGCCAGCAGTTTGACAGGGGGGAAAGAGACCCAGTACTTC.

This chain uses TRBV6-2 or TRBV6-3 with TRBJ1-2; 9 bases align to TRBD1. Germline CDR1 MNHEY, CDR2 SVGEGT. After removal of 6 bases from V and 2 bases from J, the junction contained 10 bases not matched to a gene. CDR3 length: 16 residues. CDR3 nucleotides: TGTGCCAGCAGCTCCATGGGGACAGGGCCGAACTATGGCTACACCTTC. Its protein is CASSSMGTGPNYGYTF.

This chain joins TRBV9 and TRBJ2-2; D may be TRBD2 (6 bases). V lost 2 bases, J lost 3 bases, and 17 bases lay in between. Per the germline V gene, CDR1 is SGDLS and CDR2 is YYNGEE. CDR3 length: 17 amino acids. CDR3 DNA sequence: TGTGCCAGCAGCGTGAAATGGTCTGGGGAGGACACCGGGGAGCTGTTTTTT. This codes for CASSVKWSGEDTGELFF.

This rearrangement joins TRBV6-2 or TRBV6-3 to TRBJ2-5, with TRBD1 identical over 8 bases. The CDR3 has 13 amino acids. J was trimmed by 5 bases and V by 6 bases; bases with no gene match: 5. The germline gives CDR1 MNHEY, CDR2 SVGEGT. The CDR3 loop reads CASRQGGPETQYF. The CDR3 DNA reads as TGTGCCAGCAGACAGGGGGGCCCGGAGACCCAGTACTTC.

The V gene is TRBV27, the J gene TRBJ2-1; TRBD1 matches 7 bases. Germline CDR1 MNHEY, CDR2 SMNVEV (reference sequence). Trimming took 3 bases from V and 7 from J; bases not matched to a gene: 6. The CDR3 is 14 residues long. CDR3 amino acids: CASSFSSQGNEQFF. As DNA, the CDR3 is TGTGCCAGCAGTTTTTCCTCACAGGGGAATGAGCAGTTCTTC.

V and J are TRBV10-3 and TRBJ1-4; D gene uncertain. Germline V gene sequence: CDR1 ENHRY, CDR2 SYGVKD. V was trimmed by 0 bases and J by 5 bases, leaving 4 bases between them. The CDR3 spans 13 residues. The CDR3 region is CAISESGNEKLFF. The CDR3 nucleotides read TGTGCCATCAGTGAGTCAGGGAATGAAAAACTGTTTTTT.

This chain connects TRBV7-9 to TRBJ2-2; D unresolved. Germline CDR1 and CDR2: SEHNR and FQNEAQ (reference sequence). V was shortened by 0 bases and J by 7 bases, with 9 bases between the two germline ends. The CDR3 covers 14 residues. CDR3 sequence: CASSLAWTGGELFF. The CDR3 nucleotides are TGTGCCAGCAGCTTAGCCTGGACCGGCGGGGAGCTGTTTTTT.

The rearrangement links TRBV29-1 to TRBJ1-1, with D perhaps matching TRBD1 (6 bases). Germline assignment: CDR1 SQVTM and CDR2 ANQGSEA. The CDR3 length is 14 residues. Between the trimmed V and J ends, which lost 6 bases and 4 bases, there was a span of 18 bases. As DNA, the CDR3 is TGCAGCGTAGATGGGGGGGCGCCGGGCACTGAAGCTTTCTTT. This gives the protein CSVDGGAPGTEAFF.